Here is one T cell receptor beta chain with its context. Germline values: CDR1 SGHDT, CDR2 YYEEEE. The CDR3 runs to 14 residues. Trimming at V came to 3 bases and at J to 7 bases, leaving 5 bases not matched to a gene. These data come from a study of PD-L1 blockade in urothelial cancer. The wider study: Reported median T cell count for blood samples was 140,000 to 150,000.

TCRdb's table, derived via immunoSEQ multiplex PCR, lists solely in-frame clones and lacks some. The table records 25,000 to 35,000 clones, 84% of them present only once. As for time point: peripheral blood 6 weeks after treatment start. The receptor was derived from a man in his 70s with urothelial cancer. This chain links TRBV5-6 with TRBJ1-4; 8 nucleotides agree with TRBD1. This specimen consisted of PBMCs, obtained around atezolizumab (anti-PD-L1) treatment. CDR3 amino acids: CASSSTGQAEKLFF. The CDR3 bases are TGTGCCAGCAGCTCCACGGGACAGGCTGAAAAACTGTTTTTT.